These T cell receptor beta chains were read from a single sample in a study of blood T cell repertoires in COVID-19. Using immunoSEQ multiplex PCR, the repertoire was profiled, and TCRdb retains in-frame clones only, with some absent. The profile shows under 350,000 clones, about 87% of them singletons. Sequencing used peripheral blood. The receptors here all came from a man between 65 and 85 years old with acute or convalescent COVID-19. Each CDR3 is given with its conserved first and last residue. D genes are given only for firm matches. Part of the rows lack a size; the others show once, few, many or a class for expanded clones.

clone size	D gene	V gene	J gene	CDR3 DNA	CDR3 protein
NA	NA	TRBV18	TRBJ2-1	TGTGCCAGCTCACCTTACCGGGACTCCAATGAGCAGTTCTTC	CASSPYRDSNEQFF
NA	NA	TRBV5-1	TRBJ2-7	TGCGCCAGCAGCTTGGATCCCACAGGGAGGGGCGAGCAGTACTTC	CASSLDPTGRGEQYF
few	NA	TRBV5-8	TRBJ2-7	TGTGCCAGCAGCCGTACCTACGAGCAGTACTTC	CASSRTYEQYF
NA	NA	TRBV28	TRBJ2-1	TGTGCCAGCAGTTTAGCGGGATTCAGCAATGAGCAGTTCTTC	CASSLAGFSNEQFF
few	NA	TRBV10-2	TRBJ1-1	TGCGCCAGCAGTGAGTCGAAAGCGTCAGAAGCTTTCTTT	CASSESKASEAFF
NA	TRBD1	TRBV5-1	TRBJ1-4	TGCGCCAGCAGCTTGAACGGACAGGATTCCTTTTTT	CASSLNGQDSFF
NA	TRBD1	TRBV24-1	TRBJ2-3	TGTGCCACCAGTGACCCCAGGGGGGATACGCAGTATTTT	CATSDPRGDTQYF
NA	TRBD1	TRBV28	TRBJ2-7	TGTGCCAGCAGAACCGGGACAGACCCGTTCGAGCAGTACTTC	CASRTGTDPFEQYF
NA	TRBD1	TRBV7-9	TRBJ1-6	TGTGCCAGCAGCCCCCCCGGGACAGGGGTTTCACCCCTCCACTTT	CASSPPGTGVSPLHF
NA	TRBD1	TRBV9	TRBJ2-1	TGTGCCAGCAGCGTAGGACAGGGCAATGAGCAGTTCTTC	CASSVGQGNEQFF
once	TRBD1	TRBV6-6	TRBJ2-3	TGTGCCAGCAGTGACAGGGTTCCAGATACGCAGTATTTT	CASSDRVPDTQYF
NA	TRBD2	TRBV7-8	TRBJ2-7	TGTGCCAGCAGCTTAGCGCGAATCTGGGGCGGGAGGGCCTATGAGCAGTACTTC	CASSLARIWGGRAYEQYF
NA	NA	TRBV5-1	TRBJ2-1	TGCGCCAGCCGGCCGGGACAACTTTCCTACAATGAGCAGTTCTTC	CASRPGQLSYNEQFF
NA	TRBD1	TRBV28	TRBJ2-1	TGTGCCAGCAACCGGATGCCGGGACAGTCAGGCCATGAGCAGTTCTTC	CASNRMPGQSGHEQFF
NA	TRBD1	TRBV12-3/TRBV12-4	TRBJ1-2	TGTGCCAGCAGATCGACAGGGGGAGGCTACACCTTC	CASRSTGGGYTF
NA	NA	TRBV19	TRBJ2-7	TGTGCCACCTCCTTGGGGGGGCCTAGGGGGAGTACAAACTACGAGCAGTACTTC	CATSLGGPRGSTNYEQYF
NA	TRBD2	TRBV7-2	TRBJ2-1	TGTGCCAGCAGCGGACTAGCGGGGGTAACCTACAATGAGCAGTTCTTC	CASSGLAGVTYNEQFF
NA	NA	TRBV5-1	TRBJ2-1	TGCGCCAGCAGCTTGCATCAGGGCGGTTTGAGGAATGAGCAGTTCTTC	CASSLHQGGLRNEQFF
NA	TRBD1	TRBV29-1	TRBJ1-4	TGCAGCGTGCGAATCCCGGACAGGGGGGTTCAAAATGAAAAACTGTTTTTT	CSVRIPDRGVQNEKLFF
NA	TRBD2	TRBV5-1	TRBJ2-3	TGCGCCAGCACCACCGGCGGGGGGACAGATACGCAGTATTTT	CASTTGGGTDTQYF
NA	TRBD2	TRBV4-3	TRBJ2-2	TGCGCCAGCAGCCACACCGGGACTAAGATCGGTGGGGAGCTGTTTTTT	CASSHTGTKIGGELFF
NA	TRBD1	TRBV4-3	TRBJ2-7	TGCGCCAGCAGCCCGTACGGGACAGGGCCCTACGAGCAGTACTTC	CASSPYGTGPYEQYF
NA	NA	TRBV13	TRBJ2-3	TGTGCCAGCAGCTTAGGGGTTTCTCAGAGGTTAGATACGCAGTATTTT	CASSLGVSQRLDTQYF